This T cell receptor (beta chain) was sequenced during a study of blood T cell repertoires in COVID-19. Study context: The study drew acute and convalescent COVID-19 samples from the United States, Italy and Spain. Sample material is recorded as cDNA or gDNA derived from T cells, B-cell-depleted T cells, or PBMCs.

Trimming removed 0 bases at V and 1 base at J, with 7 bases between. Looked up from germline, CDR1 is MDHEN and CDR2 is SYDVKM. The CDR3 has 15 residues. Per the authors' pipeline: Reference gene primers were amplified, and this amplification served to estimate nucleated cell counts. Profiling relied on immunoSEQ multiplex PCR, and the TCRdb table lists in-frame clones only, not all of them. The DNA gave D and trimming, while V, J and clone size come from that table. The data show approximately 300,000 clones, around 89% seen once. V is TRBV28 and J is TRBJ1-5; tentative D call: TRBD1 (5 bases). The sequence was obtained from a man aged 25 to 40 with acute or convalescent COVID-19. Material: peripheral blood. The CDR3 region is CASSLWAGSNQPQHF. The CDR3 DNA follows: TGTGCCAGCAGTTTATGGGCAGGGAGCAATCAGCCCCAGCATTTT.